The clone carrying this T cell receptor (beta chain) was counted ten times or more. The sample originates from a study of T cells in Graves' hyperthyroidism and ophthalmopathy. Extraction of PBMCs used 8.5 to 10 ml of fresh peripheral blood. The CDR3 loop spans 14 amino acids. V lost 3 bases and J 7 bases, leaving 12 bases between the germline ends. Germline V gene sequence: CDR1 SEHNR, CDR2 FQNEAQ (reference sequence). The TCR beta CDR3 regions underwent amplification using RNA transcripts as the source. The TCR CDR3 was amplified in a first-round RT-PCR using the HTBI primer set. A single record per CDR3 protein comes from TCRdb applying MiXCR to the multiplex PCR reads. The sample lists over 500,000 distinct CDR3 sequences, less than 15% occurring once.

This TCR was recovered from a woman in her 40s with Graves' hyperthyroidism. Sequencing was done on a sample of blood. The genes are TRBV7-9 and TRBJ2-2; D possibly corresponds to TRBD1 (5 bases). DNA of the CDR3: TGTGCCAGCAGCTTTAGCCAGGGAAACGGGGAGCTGTTTTTT. Its protein product is CASSFSQGNGELFF.